The 28 T cell receptor beta chains below all came from one sample that was sequenced in a study of early T cells in non-severe SARS-CoV-2 infection. MiXCR was run by TCRdb on the 5' RACE reads, yielding one entry per CDR3 protein. The sample yields about 55,000 distinct CDR3 sequences, around 12% seen once. What was sequenced was whole blood. The receptor set was obtained from an adult who was a healthcare worker with PCR-confirmed SARS-CoV-2 infection or an uninfected control (not recorded which).

This clonotype was recorded at least ten times. The chain recombines TRBV7-6 with TRBJ2-1, with 8 nucleotides matching TRBD1. Per the germline V gene, CDR1 is SGHVS and CDR2 is FNYEAQ. This CDR3 is 15 amino acids long. Losses at the gene ends were 5 bases for V and 8 bases for J; bases not matched to a gene: 11. CDR3 region: CASSPRDRYIHEQFF. The CDR3 coding sequence is TGTGCCAGCAGCCCACGGGACAGGTATATCCATGAGCAGTTCTTC.

This clonotype came up many times. This chain links TRBV5-1 with TRBJ2-7; D is uncertain. CDR1 and CDR2 (germline): SGHRS, YFSETQ. Trimming removed 4 bases from V and 1 base from J, with 15 bases in between. The CDR3 is 15 residues long. CDR3: CASSATPERSYEQYF. CDR3 DNA: TGCGCCAGCAGCGCTACCCCGGAGAGGTCCTACGAGCAGTACTTC. Drawing the rest from reference TRBV5-1 and TRBJ2-7, the complete variable domain is KAGVTQTPRYLIKTRGQQVTLSCSPISGHRSVSWYQQTPGQGLQFLFEYFSETQRNKGNFPGRFSGRQFSNSRSEMNVSTLELGDSALYLCASSATPERSYEQYFGPGTRLTVT.

Ten or more counts support this clonotype. The V call is TRBV6-5, the J call TRBJ2-3; D is ambiguous. The V gene's germline CDR1 is MNHEY and CDR2 SVGAGI. V dropped 2 bases and J dropped 3 bases, with 6 bases sitting between them. There are 13 residues in the CDR3. This CDR3 is CASSYKVTDTQYF. Here the CDR3 DNA reads TGTGCCAGCAGTTACAAGGTTACAGATACGCAGTATTTT.

This clonotype was recorded many times. The gene calls are TRBV20-1 and TRBJ1-4, with 12 nucleotides matching TRBD1. CDR3 size: 16 residues. The V segment lost 2 bases and the J segment 3 bases; nucleotides outside the gene matches: 4. Germline V gene lookup returns CDR1 DFQATT and CDR2 SNEGSKA (reference sequence). The chain's CDR3 is CSARRGQGASNEKLFF. The CDR3 nucleotides read TGCAGTGCTAGAAGGGGACAGGGGGCCTCTAATGAAAAACTGTTTTTT.

This clonotype was counted ten times or more. This sequence joins TRBV6-6 and TRBJ1-5, with 9 nucleotides matching TRBD1. The V gene's germline CDR1 is MNHNY and CDR2 SVGAGI (reference sequence). The J segment lost 4 bases and the V segment lost 7 bases, leaving 5 bases of the junction unmatched. The CDR3 totals 14 residues. In DNA form, the CDR3 reads TGTGCCAGCAATAAGGACAGGGGAAATCAGCCCCAGCATTTT. As protein: CASNKDRGNQPQHF.

This clonotype showed up many times. V is TRBV28 and J is TRBJ2-7; D might be TRBD2 (5 bases). The CDR3 is made up of 15 amino acids. In germline, CDR1 is MDHEN, CDR2 SYDVKM. Trimming pared 6 bases from V and 5 bases from J, leaving 20 bases between. CDR3 residues: CASRSPYEGRHEQYF. CDR3 DNA: TGTGCCAGCAGGTCCCCTTATGAGGGTCGGCACGAGCAGTACTTC.

This clonotype came up a few times. The rearrangement joins TRBV6-1 to TRBJ2-2, with TRBD1 matching 8 bases. Trimming cost V 6 bases and J 6 bases; bases outside gene matches: 9. The CDR3 runs 15 residues. Germline lookup yields CDR1 MNHNS and CDR2 SASEGT. CDR3 loop: CASRTQDRAPGELFF. The CDR3 nucleotides read TGTGCCAGCAGAACCCAGGACAGGGCTCCCGGGGAGCTGTTTTTT.

This clonotype was observed at least ten times. V usage is TRBV20-1 and J usage is TRBJ2-2, with D perhaps matching TRBD2 (6 bases). The germline V gene encodes CDR1 DFQATT and CDR2 SNEGSKA (reference sequence). CDR3 length equals 13 residues. Trimming pared 5 bases from V and 7 bases from J, leaving 14 bases between. The CDR3 sequence: CSAYGPGGGELFF. Here the CDR3 DNA reads TGCAGTGCTTACGGCCCCGGGGGCGGGGAGCTGTTTTTT.

The chain carries TRBV19 and TRBJ2-1; TRBD2 aligns across 8 bases. J lost 4 bases, V lost 4 bases, and 6 bases had no gene match. The CDR3 loop spans 15 amino acids. Germline V gives CDR1 LNHDA, CDR2 SQIVND (reference sequence). The CDR3 DNA sequence: TGTGCCAGTAGTAGGACTAGCTTGAATTACAATGAGCAGTTCTTC. Protein product: CASSRTSLNYNEQFF.

This clonotype was detected ten times or more. This rearrangement joins TRBV7-2 to TRBJ2-5; tentative D call: TRBD2 (6 bases). V was clipped by 5 bases and J by 1 base, with 14 bases between them. Per germline, CDR1 SGHTA and CDR2 FQGNSA. There are 15 residues in the CDR3. DNA for the CDR3: TGTGCCAGCAGCCCGGGGGTAGCGCCCCAAGAGACCCAGTACTTC. It specifies CASSPGVAPQETQYF.

The rearrangement joins TRBV20-1 to TRBJ1-2; 7 bases match TRBD1. In germline, CDR1 is DFQATT, CDR2 SNEGSKA (reference sequence). V dropped 3 bases and J dropped 7; count of bases not matched to a gene: 8. This CDR3 spans 13 amino acids. The CDR3: CSASPTGITGYTF. CDR3 DNA: TGCAGTGCTAGCCCGACAGGGATTACTGGCTACACCTTC.

This clonotype was seen ten or more times. V is TRBV19 and J is TRBJ2-2; 9 bases map to TRBD1. Germline CDR1 and CDR2: LNHDA and SQIVND (reference sequence). The J segment lost 6 bases and the V segment lost 10 bases, leaving 12 bases of the junction unmatched. CDR3 size: 15 residues. CDR3 sequence (DNA): TGTGCCACCTCCGTAGGGACAGGGCAAGCCGGGGAGCTGTTTTTT. Protein product: CATSVGTGQAGELFF.

This clonotype has only a few counts. The rearrangement links TRBV28 to TRBJ1-1; D not resolved. V shed 3 bases and J shed 6 bases, with 11 bases lying between them. Germline lookup yields CDR1 MDHEN and CDR2 SYDVKM. This CDR3 region has 13 residues. For the CDR3, the DNA is TGTGCCAGCAGTTTGAGTCTCGAGGCTGAAGCTTTCTTT. Its protein product is CASSLSLEAEAFF.

This clonotype has only a few counts. J is TRBJ2-1 and V is TRBV20-1; no reliable D call. CDR1 and CDR2 (germline): DFQATT, SNEGSKA (reference sequence). V was clipped by 6 bases and J by 2 bases, with 8 bases between them. CDR3 length equals 12 residues. The CDR3 loop is CSAAPTYNEQFF. The CDR3 nucleotides are TGCAGTGCCGCACCTACCTACAATGAGCAGTTCTTC.

The chain carries TRBV28 and TRBJ1-6; D gene unclear. The CDR3 totals 14 residues. V gave up 7 bases and J gave up 6 bases, with 13 bases separating them. Germline V gives CDR1 MDHEN, CDR2 SYDVKM. The CDR3 loop is CASIHSSVNSPLHF. In DNA form, the CDR3 reads TGTGCCAGCATACACTCCTCCGTTAATTCACCCCTCCACTTT.

This clonotype was picked up a small number of times. The chain is built from TRBV4-2 and TRBJ2-6; 10 nucleotides agree with TRBD1. This CDR3 spans 16 amino acids. Germline assignment: CDR1 LGHNA and CDR2 YNFKEQ. The ends lost 3 bases at V and 2 bases at J; junction bases unmatched: 1. CDR3 protein: CASSQTGGAGANVLTF. In nucleotides, the CDR3 is TGTGCCAGCAGCCAGACAGGGGGCGCTGGGGCCAACGTCCTGACTTTC.

This chain joins TRBV20-1 and TRBJ2-1, with D perhaps matching TRBD2 (6 bases). CDR3 length: 15 amino acids. Germline CDR1 reads DFQATT; CDR2 reads SNEGSKA (reference sequence). The V end was cut by 6 bases, the J end by 5 bases, with 20 bases between. CDR3 sequence: CSAHGAAGRDNEQFF. CDR3 bases: TGCAGTGCCCACGGGGCGGCGGGAAGGGACAATGAGCAGTTCTTC.

This chain joins TRBV6-5 and TRBJ2-7, with D possibly being TRBD1 or TRBD2 (5 bases each). The germline V and J ends were trimmed by 5 bases and 0 bases, with 14 bases remaining between them. CDR1 is MNHEY and CDR2 is SVGAGI in the germline V gene. The CDR3 is 15 residues long. The CDR3 loop is CASSLRDRFSYEQYF. The CDR3 DNA reads TGTGCCAGCAGTCTACGGGACCGATTCTCCTACGAGCAGTACTTC.

V and J are TRBV20-1 and TRBJ2-7; 11 nucleotides line up with TRBD2. V gave up 0 bases and J gave up 4 bases; unmatched junction bases: 5. CDR3 length equals 15 residues. Germline V lookup: CDR1 DFQATT, CDR2 SNEGSKA (reference sequence). The DNA of the CDR3 is TGCAGTGCTAGAGATGGGGGACTAGCGGTATACGAGCAGTACTTC. Amino acids: CSARDGGLAVYEQYF.

The rearrangement joins TRBV19 to TRBJ2-6, with TRBD1 matching over 10 bases. Germline V gene sequence: CDR1 LNHDA, CDR2 SQIVND (reference sequence). V trimming: 5 bases; J trimming: 4 bases; junction bases outside the gene matches: 11. CDR3 length equals 18 residues. Written as DNA, the CDR3 is TGTGCCAGTAGTCTACCGACAGGGGGCGCTGGAGGGGCCAACGTCCTGACTTTC. Its translation is CASSLPTGGAGGANVLTF.

Only a few counts were recorded for this clonotype. This chain links TRBV14 with TRBJ2-7; 10 bases map to TRBD1. The CDR3 totals 16 residues. With 1 base clipped from V and 5 bases from J, the junction kept 8 bases outside the gene matches. In germline, CDR1 is SGHDN, CDR2 FVKESK. The CDR3 here is CASSQGSGTGVNEQYF. CDR3 DNA: TGTGCCAGCAGCCAAGGTTCCGGGACAGGGGTAAACGAGCAGTACTTC.

This chain links TRBV9 with TRBJ2-7; 7 bases line up with TRBD2. Trimming cost V 1 base and J 0 bases; bases outside gene matches: 4. CDR1 SGDLS and CDR2 YYNGEE come from the germline V gene. CDR3 length: 15 residues. The CDR3 protein is CASSVYGGSSYEQYF. Written as DNA, the CDR3 is TGTGCCAGCAGCGTATATGGCGGGAGCTCCTACGAGCAGTACTTC.

This clonotype was found many times. V is TRBV6-6 and J is TRBJ2-1; D is unclear. Looked up from germline, CDR1 is MNHNY and CDR2 is SVGAGI (reference sequence). V was shortened by 0 bases and J by 4 bases, with 10 bases between the two germline ends. The CDR3 runs to 15 residues. CDR3 in amino acids: CASSYSSDQYNEQFF. In DNA form, the CDR3 reads TGTGCCAGCAGTTACTCGAGTGATCAGTACAATGAGCAGTTCTTC.

This clonotype was seen a few times. CDR3 nucleotides: TGTGCCTGGACCTGGATAGGGGGGAATGAGCAGTTCTTC. Its translation is CAWTWIGGNEQFF. The rearrangement links TRBV30 to TRBJ2-1; possibly TRBD1 or TRBD2 for D (6 bases each). Germline V gene sequence: CDR1 GTSNPN, CDR2 SVGIG (reference sequence). The CDR3 length is 13 residues. The germline V and J ends were trimmed by 4 bases and 7 bases, with 14 bases remaining between them.

At least ten counts were recorded for this clonotype. This sequence joins TRBV7-2 and TRBJ1-1, with D uncertain. CDR1 is SGHTA and CDR2 is FQGNSA in the germline V gene. The V end lost 2 bases, the J end lost 5 bases, and 12 bases lay between the germline ends. The CDR3 is made up of 14 amino acids. The CDR3 sequence is CASSLYLVGTEAFF. The CDR3 DNA sequence: TGTGCCAGCAGCTTATATCTCGTTGGGACTGAAGCTTTCTTT.

V gene TRBV25-1 combines with J gene TRBJ1-6; 7 bases fit TRBD1. The CDR3 totals 15 residues. Germline V gene data show CDR1 as MGHDK and CDR2 as SYGVNS. V shed 5 bases and J 8 bases; nucleotides not matched to a gene: 9. As DNA, the CDR3 is TGTGCCAGCAGTCAGGCCGGGACAGATCATTCACCCCTCCACTTT. It specifies CASSQAGTDHSPLHF.

The chain joins TRBV20-1 to TRBJ1-5; 8 bases fit TRBD1. This CDR3 comprises 15 residues. CDR1 DFQATT and CDR2 SNEGSKA come from the germline V gene (reference sequence). Losses at the gene ends were 3 bases for V and 9 bases for J; bases not matched to a gene: 13. CDR3 DNA: TGCAGTGCTAGCCTTACAGGGACAGGCGATTTGCCCCAGCATTTT. Residues: CSASLTGTGDLPQHF.

CDR3 region: CASSVASDYNEQFF. Written as DNA, the CDR3 is TGTGCCAGCAGCGTAGCGTCAGACTACAATGAGCAGTTCTTC. The gene calls are TRBV9 and TRBJ2-1; D call uncertain. The V and J ends lost 0 bases and 3 bases respectively, with 7 bases between them. The CDR3 has 14 amino acids. Germline V gene lookup returns CDR1 SGDLS and CDR2 YYNGEE.